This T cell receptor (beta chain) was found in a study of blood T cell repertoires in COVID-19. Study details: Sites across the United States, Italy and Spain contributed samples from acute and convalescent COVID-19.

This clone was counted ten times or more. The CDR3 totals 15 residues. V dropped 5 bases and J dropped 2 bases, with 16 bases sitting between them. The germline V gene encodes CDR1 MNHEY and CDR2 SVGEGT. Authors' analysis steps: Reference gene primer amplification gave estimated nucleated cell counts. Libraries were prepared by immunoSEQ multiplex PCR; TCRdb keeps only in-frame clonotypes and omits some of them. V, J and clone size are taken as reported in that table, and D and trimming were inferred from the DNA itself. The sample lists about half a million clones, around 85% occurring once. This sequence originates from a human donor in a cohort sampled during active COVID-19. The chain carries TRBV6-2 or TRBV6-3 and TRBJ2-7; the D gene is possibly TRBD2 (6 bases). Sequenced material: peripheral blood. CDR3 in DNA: TGTGCCAGCAGTAACCTGTGGACTAAAACCTACGAGCAGTACTTC. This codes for CASSNLWTKTYEQYF.